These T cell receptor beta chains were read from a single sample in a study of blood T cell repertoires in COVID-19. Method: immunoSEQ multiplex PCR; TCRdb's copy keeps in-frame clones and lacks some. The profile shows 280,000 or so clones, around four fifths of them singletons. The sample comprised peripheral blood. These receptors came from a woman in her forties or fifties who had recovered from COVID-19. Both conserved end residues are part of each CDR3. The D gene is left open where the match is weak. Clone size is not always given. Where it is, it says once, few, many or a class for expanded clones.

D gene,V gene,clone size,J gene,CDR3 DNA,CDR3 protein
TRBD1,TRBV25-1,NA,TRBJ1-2,TGTGCCAGCAGCGGGACAGGGGGCCCGGAGGGCTACACCTTC,CASSGTGGPEGYTF
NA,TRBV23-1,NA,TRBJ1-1,TGCGCCAGCAGTCTAGGGGGTAGAAACACTGAAGCTTTCTTT,CASSLGGRNTEAFF
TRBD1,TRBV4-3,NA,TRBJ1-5,TGCGCCAGCAGCCAAGCGGTCAGGGGGGATCAGCCCCAGCATTTT,CASSQAVRGDQPQHF
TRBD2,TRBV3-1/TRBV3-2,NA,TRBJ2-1,TGTGCCAGCAGCCAATTTCTACCCGGGGGGTCGAGCTCCTACAATGAGCAGTTCTTC,CASSQFLPGGSSSYNEQFF
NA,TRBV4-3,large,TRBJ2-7,TGCGCCAGCAGCCAAGATGGCGGCGGGATAGACCCATCCTACGAGCAGTACTTC,CASSQDGGGIDPSYEQYF
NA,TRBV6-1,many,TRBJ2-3,TGTGCCAGCAGTGAAGTGAATAGCGAGGTTGTTACGCAGTATTTT,CASSEVNSEVVTQYF
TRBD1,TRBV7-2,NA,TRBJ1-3,TGTGCCAGCAGCTCCGCAGGGGGCCCTGGAAACACCATATATTTT,CASSSAGGPGNTIYF
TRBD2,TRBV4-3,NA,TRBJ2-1,TGCGCCAGCAGCCAAGATCGCGGGCGGGGGGGCCGTAATGAGCAGTTCTTC,CASSQDRGRGGRNEQFF
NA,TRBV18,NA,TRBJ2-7,TGTGCCAGCTCCCGGACAGACAGCCCCTCCGAGCAGTACTTC,CASSRTDSPSEQYF
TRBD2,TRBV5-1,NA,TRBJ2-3,TGCGCCAGCAGCTTTAGCGGGGGGAAAGATACGCAGTATTTT,CASSFSGGKDTQYF
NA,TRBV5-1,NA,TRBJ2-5,TGCGCCAGCAGCCTAAACCCGGGGGTCCAAGAGACCCAGTACTTC,CASSLNPGVQETQYF
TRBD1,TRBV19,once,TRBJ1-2,TGTGCCAGTAGATCGGGGGACAGGGACCCTCGGTATGGCTACACCTTC,CASRSGDRDPRYGYTF
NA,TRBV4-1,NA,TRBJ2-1,TGCGCCAGCAGCCAAGGGAGGGCCGTTTCCTACAATGAGCAGTTCTTC,CASSQGRAVSYNEQFF
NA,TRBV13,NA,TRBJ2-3,TGTGCCAGCAGCTTAGGGGTAGCCGGGAGCACAGATACGCAGTATTTT,CASSLGVAGSTDTQYF
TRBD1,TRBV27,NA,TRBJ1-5,TGTGCCAGCAGCCCCGGGGACAGGGCCAGCAATCAGCCCCAGCATTTT,CASSPGDRASNQPQHF
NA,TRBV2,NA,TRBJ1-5,TGTGCCAGCAGTCCTACAGCAAATAATCAGCCCCAGCATTTT,CASSPTANNQPQHF
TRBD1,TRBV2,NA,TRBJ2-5,TGTGCCAGTAAATGGGACAGGGGTTTGGAGACCCAGTACTTC,CASKWDRGLETQYF
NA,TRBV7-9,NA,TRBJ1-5,TGTGCCAGCAGCTTAGGGCAGGGAGGTCAGCCCCAGCATTTT,CASSLGQGGQPQHF
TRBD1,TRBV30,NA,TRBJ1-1,TGTGCCTGGAGCACGACAGGGCTGTATGCTTTCTTT,CAWSTTGLYAFF
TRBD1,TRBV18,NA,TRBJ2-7,TGTGCCAGCTCACGAGGGGCAGGGGGCTTTTACGAGCAGTACTTC,CASSRGAGGFYEQYF
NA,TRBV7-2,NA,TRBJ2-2,TGTGCCAGCAGCTTAGCGCTGGCCAGCGGGGAGCTGTTTTTT,CASSLALASGELFF
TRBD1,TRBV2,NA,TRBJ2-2,TGTGCCAGCGACAGGGATGCGAACACCGGGGAGCTGTTTTTT,CASDRDANTGELFF
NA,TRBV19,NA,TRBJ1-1,TGTGCCAGTAGTATGATTGACAGGCGACTGAACACTGAAGCTTTCTTT,CASSMIDRRLNTEAFF
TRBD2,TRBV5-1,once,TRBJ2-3,TGCGCCAGCAGCTTGGCCGCTAGCGGGGGGGCATGGGATACGCAGTATTTT,CASSLAASGGAWDTQYF
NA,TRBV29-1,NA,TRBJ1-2,TGCAGCGTTGTAGGGCAGGGTGGGGATGGCTACACCTTC,CSVVGQGGDGYTF
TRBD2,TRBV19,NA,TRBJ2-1,TGTGCCAGTAGTCCACAACTAGCGGGAGGGGGAAATGAGCAGTTCTTC,CASSPQLAGGGNEQFF